This paragraph covers one T cell receptor (beta chain) sequence. Its cognate antigen is unknown. MiXCR, run by TCRdb on the reads, gives a single entry per CDR3 protein. Of 600,000 to 700,000 distinct CDR3 sequences listed, 33% were seen once; the top ten hold over 15%. Germline CDR1 and CDR2: SEHNR and FQNEAQ (reference sequence). The CDR3 is 16 residues long. V was clipped by 2 bases and J by 4 bases; unmatched bases: 8. The record originates from a study of T cell repertoires in cytomegalovirus infection. About the research overall: Both CMV infection and a matching HLA type were indicated by public TCR beta signatures. Study-level points and caveats: Cumulative public TCR beta family frequency identified carriers of CMV plus the relevant HLA. HLA-C-restricted, CMV-specific TCR beta clonotypes were dominant ex vivo.

The input for sequencing was cultured PBMCs, taken from culture after CMV antigen stimulation. The chain carries TRBV7-9 and TRBJ1-5; 7 bases line up with TRBD1. This TCR came from a human donor in good health (CMV status not recorded). Some clones in this sample may be carry-over from other donors' samples. The CDR3 here is CASSLYRRGQNQPQHF. CDR3 DNA: TGTGCCAGCAGCTTATATAGAAGGGGACAGAATCAGCCCCAGCATTTT.